A single sample is the source of the 2 T cell receptor beta chains below, sequenced in a study of T cells in Graves' hyperthyroidism and ophthalmopathy. Researchers amplified the TCR beta CDR3 regions from RNA transcripts. HTBI primers were used for first-round RT-PCR of the TCR CDR3. One entry per CDR3 protein, called by TCRdb with MiXCR from the multiplex PCR reads. The repertoire has some 560,000 distinct CDR3 sequences, 15% to 18% of them found once; the top ten carry 6.5% to 8%. The sample comprised blood. These receptors all come from a woman in her 30s with Graves' hyperthyroidism.

The gene calls are TRBV19 and TRBJ1-2, with TRBD1 matching 8 bases. J gave up 3 bases and V 3 bases, and 0 bases lay outside the gene matches. CDR1 and CDR2 (germline): LNHDA, SQIVND (reference sequence). The CDR3 consists of 13 residues. CDR3 in amino acids: CASSMTGDYGYTF. The CDR3 DNA reads as TGTGCCAGTAGTATGACAGGGGACTATGGCTACACCTTC.

J is TRBJ2-2 and V is TRBV2; D tentatively fits TRBD1 or TRBD2 (6 bases each). This CDR3 contains 18 residues. Between the trimmed V and J ends, which lost 0 bases and 7 bases, there was a span of 21 bases. Germline-derived CDR1 and CDR2 are SNHLY and FYNNEI. The CDR3 reads CASSEALGGGGASGELFF. The CDR3 DNA is TGTGCCAGCAGTGAAGCGCTGGGGGGCGGAGGGGCTAGCGGGGAGCTGTTTTTT.